Listed below are T cell receptor beta chains from one sample, sequenced in a study of monozygotic twins with inflammatory bowel disease. TCRdb re-called the 5' RACE reads and catalogs CDR3 proteins one per entry, DNA excluded. This sample's clone table lists 300,000 to 450,000 distinct CDR3 sequences. The sample comprised blood. These receptors originate from a human donor with ulcerative colitis or Crohn's disease, or a healthy co-twin of an affected twin (not recorded which). Each CDR3 is given with its conserved first and last residue.

len	v_gene	j_gene	CDR3aa
15	TRBV18	TRBJ1-1	CASSPVPGVATEAFF
12	TRBV12-3/TRBV12-4	TRBJ2-7	CASRRDSDEQYF
16	TRBV19	TRBJ2-3	CASSPKTSGGTDTQYF
14	TRBV5-1	TRBJ2-7	CARQRLWGQGAQYF
12	TRBV4-3	TRBJ2-4	CASSQGTRPPYF
15	TRBV19	TRBJ1-5	CASSMGRPSNQPQHF
15	TRBV5-1	TRBJ2-1	CASSLGGGRLNEQFF
14	TRBV30	TRBJ1-2	CAEDSGQGVDGYTF
14	TRBV28	TRBJ2-1	CASSLRGPLNEQFF
18	TRBV6-1	TRBJ2-1	CASILNSFRDRERNEQFF
13	TRBV12-3/TRBV12-4	TRBJ2-3	CASSSTISTAQYF
19	TRBV6-5	TRBJ2-2	CASSFNGQRGPKDTGELFF
14	TRBV5-6	TRBJ1-2	CASSLPGSLYGYTF
13	TRBV29-1	TRBJ1-3	CSAHPDSGNTIYF
13	TRBV11-2	TRBJ1-1	CASSLAWVPEAFF
16	TRBV12-5	TRBJ2-5	CASGLVLGMGPETQYF
13	TRBV20-1	TRBJ2-7	CSALLPSTYEQYF
14	TRBV20-1	TRBJ2-3	CSAHSLAGGDTQYF
16	TRBV18	TRBJ2-7	CASSPFLSAPQYEQYF
13	TRBV7-2	TRBJ1-2	CASSLNTNYGYTF
15	TRBV12-3/TRBV12-4	TRBJ2-3	CASSFGERMTDTQYF
14	TRBV20-1	TRBJ2-4	CSARETWNKNIQYF
11	TRBV10-3	TRBJ2-6	CATSGANVLTF
15	TRBV5-1	TRBJ2-5	CASSISGGAEETQYF
15	TRBV3-1	TRBJ2-5	CASSLGGTTKETQYF
11	TRBV7-8	TRBJ1-1	CASSFGGRAFF
12	TRBV5-1	TRBJ2-7	CASSVDPGEQYF
12	TRBV29-1	TRBJ2-5	CSVEGPRWTQYF
17	TRBV5-5	TRBJ2-7	CASSLTGAGTALYEQYF
14	TRBV6-6	TRBJ2-3	CASSYYRGTDTQYF
17	TRBV6-2/TRBV6-3	TRBJ2-5	CASSLRQGLRLQETQYF
15	TRBV4-1	TRBJ2-7	CASSPTGLADYEQYF
12	TRBV27	TRBJ1-6	CASSPYNSPLHF
17	TRBV7-2	TRBJ2-3	CASSKAGGMLGTDTQYF
14	TRBV12-3/TRBV12-4	TRBJ2-5	CASSYRAPRETQYF
18	TRBV28	TRBJ2-2	CASSLLGLKGSSTGELFF
17	TRBV27	TRBJ2-1	CASSPLDGGAGLNEQFF
16	TRBV24-1	TRBJ2-1	CATSDHGQGTYNEQFF
15	TRBV4-3	TRBJ1-3	CASSQAMTRGNTIYF
15	TRBV6-5	TRBJ1-4	CASSYFSGSNEKLFF
16	TRBV3-1	TRBJ2-7	CASSQIDRTGGDEQYF
19	TRBV5-1	TRBJ1-1	CASSLGQGFGTGRDTEAFF
12	TRBV6-1	TRBJ1-2	CASSEQGFGYTF
17	TRBV19	TRBJ2-3	CASSIDLGGPSTDTQYF
17	TRBV3-1	TRBJ2-7	CASSQAARGTAKYEQYF
16	TRBV5-1	TRBJ2-2	CASSFGDRESLRELFF
13	TRBV27	TRBJ2-7	CASSLRVSHEQYF
15	TRBV10-3	TRBJ1-4	CAISESSGTREKLFF
15	TRBV4-1	TRBJ1-5	CASSREGGRNQPQHF